The 25 T cell receptor beta chains in this list originate from one sample, sequenced in a study of regulatory T cells in long-lasting Graves disease. Described time point: persistent/refractory GD, antithyroid drugs over 5 years with positive TRAb. RNA extracted from PBMCs served as the sequencing template. The TCR beta library used iRepertoire HTBI primers with Arm-PCR amplification of CDR3. MiXCR, applied by TCRdb to the multiplex PCR reads, yields one record per CDR3 protein. The sample yields around 450,000 distinct CDR3 sequences, about 22% seen once. This specimen consisted of peripheral blood mononuclear cells (PBMCs), obtained when the disease was refractory, from a patient treated with antithyroid drugs. Source of these receptors: a female donor with Graves disease.

This clonotype showed up just a few times. This chain joins TRBV5-6 and TRBJ2-7; 10 positions agree with TRBD1. The junction had 10 bases not matched to a gene; V was cut back by 4 bases and J by 3 bases. In germline, CDR1 is SGHDT, CDR2 YYEEEE. The CDR3 is 16 amino acids. In nucleotides, the CDR3 is TGTGCCAGCAGCATCGGACAGGGGGATAGGGGCTACGAGCAGTACTTC. Translated: CASSIGQGDRGYEQYF.

This clonotype was seen ten or more times. The gene calls are TRBV27 and TRBJ1-4; 7 nucleotides align to TRBD1. The germline V gene encodes CDR1 MNHEY and CDR2 SMNVEV (reference sequence). The CDR3 extends over 18 amino acids. After removal of 10 bases from V and 0 bases from J, the junction contained 17 bases not matched to a gene. CDR3 nucleotides: TGTGCCAACGACCTCGATTTTGACAGGGCAGCAACTAATGAAAAACTGTTTTTT. As protein: CANDLDFDRAATNEKLFF.

This sequence joins TRBV5-1 and TRBJ1-1, with 7 positions matching TRBD1. CDR1 is SGHRS, CDR2 YFSETQ, per germline. The CDR3 is 14 amino acids. V was clipped by 4 bases and J by 3 bases; unmatched bases: 6. The CDR3 bases are TGCGCCAGCAGCCCTTCGGACAGGCACACTGAAGCTTTCTTT. This gives the protein CASSPSDRHTEAFF.

This clonotype was counted many times. The rearrangement uses TRBV28 and TRBJ1-5; a possible D gene is TRBD1 (6 bases). Germline CDR1 MDHEN, CDR2 SYDVKM. This CDR3 is built from 16 residues. V dropped 5 bases and J dropped 0 bases, with 14 bases sitting between them. CDR3 loop: CASSTYREFSNQPQHF. CDR3 nucleotide sequence: TGTGCCAGCAGTACGTACAGGGAGTTTAGCAATCAGCCCCAGCATTTT.

This clonotype was observed a handful of times. This rearrangement joins TRBV7-2 to TRBJ1-1; D is perhaps TRBD1 (6 bases). The CDR3 totals 14 residues. V lost 5 bases and J 4 bases, leaving 14 bases between the germline ends. CDR1 SGHTA and CDR2 FQGNSA come from the germline V gene. CDR3 in DNA: TGTGCCAGCAGCAAACAGGGTGTGGGCACTGAAGCTTTCTTT. The encoded protein is CASSKQGVGTEAFF.

The genes are TRBV27 and TRBJ2-2, with a weak D call TRBD1 (6 bases). V was pared by 9 bases and J by 1 base, with 12 bases between. CDR3 length: 14 amino acids. Germline CDR1 reads MNHEY; CDR2 reads SMNVEV (reference sequence). The CDR3 reads CASYRDRNTGELFF. The CDR3 DNA reads as TGTGCCAGTTACAGGGATAGGAACACCGGGGAGCTGTTTTTT.

The CDR3 spells CASSLATGTAVTDTQYF. The CDR3 region has the DNA TGTGCCAGCAGCTTAGCTACCGGGACTGCGGTGACGGATACGCAGTATTTT. The chain recombines TRBV11-1 with TRBJ2-3; tentatively, D is TRBD2 (6 bases). The length of the CDR3 is 17 residues. V was shortened by 0 bases and J by 6 bases, with 19 bases between the two germline ends. Germline V gene data show CDR1 as SGHAT and CDR2 as FQDESV (reference sequence).

In this sample, this clonotype turned up many times. The chain uses TRBV7-9 and TRBJ1-2; D is uncertain. Germline-derived CDR1 and CDR2 are SEHNR and FQNEAQ (reference sequence). The CDR3 loop spans 13 amino acids. Trimming stripped 5 bases from V and 7 bases from J, with 14 bases between. CDR3: CASSQNRMRGYTF. CDR3 coding DNA: TGTGCCAGCAGCCAGAACCGGATGCGTGGCTACACCTTC.

This clonotype was seen many times. The chain joins TRBV9 to TRBJ2-5; TRBD1 is a possible D gene (6 bases). V was shortened by 8 bases and J by 5 bases, with 16 bases between the two germline ends. The CDR3 is 13 residues long. The germline CDR1 and CDR2 sequences are SGDLS and YYNGEE. DNA of the CDR3: TGTGCCAGAACCGACAGGATATTCGAGACCCAGTACTTC. Its translation: CARTDRIFETQYF.

The V gene is TRBV19, the J gene TRBJ2-1; D not resolved. V dropped 6 bases and J dropped 6 bases, with 12 bases sitting between them. This CDR3 is 13 amino acids long. Germline CDR1 LNHDA, CDR2 SQIVND (reference sequence). The CDR3 DNA is TGTGCCAGTAGAGCCGGTACTGTCAATGAGCAGTTCTTC. It yields the protein CASRAGTVNEQFF.

This clonotype was counted many times. This sequence joins TRBV24-1 and TRBJ1-5; the match to TRBD1 covers 10 bases. CDR1 is KGHDR and CDR2 is SFDVKD in the germline V gene. V lost 9 bases and J lost 6; bases outside the gene matches: 4. The CDR3 totals 13 residues. Written as DNA, the CDR3 is TGTGCCACCGGGACAGGGGAACTTCAGCCCCAGCATTTT. It specifies CATGTGELQPQHF.

To note about this clonotype: This may stem from a read error, because a much larger clone lies one nucleotide away. The genes are TRBV28 and TRBJ1-5; D might be TRBD1 (5 bases). The V end was cut by 3 bases, the J end by 3 bases, with 9 bases between. The CDR3 consists of 14 residues. From germline, CDR1 is MDHEN and CDR2 SYDVKM. CDR3 coding DNA: TGTGCCAGCAGTTTCCAGGGCTACAATCAGCCCCAGCATTTT. Translating it yields CASSFQGYNQPQHF.

This clonotype was recorded many times. CDR3 residues: CASSYDLEEKLFF. In nucleotides, the CDR3 is TGTGCCAGTTCCTACGACCTGGAGGAAAAACTGTTTTTT. The chain combines TRBV19 with TRBJ1-4; D gene uncertain. In germline, CDR1 is LNHDA, CDR2 SQIVND (reference sequence). V shed 8 bases and J shed 8 bases, with 15 bases lying between them. The CDR3 consists of 13 residues. Together with reference TRBV19 and TRBJ1-4, the CDR3 gives the full variable domain: DGGITQSPKYLFRKEGQNVTLSCEQNLNHDAMYWYRQDPGQGLRLIYYSQIVNDFQKGDIAEGYSVSREKKESFPLTVTSAQKNPTAFYLCASSYDLEEKLFFGSGTQLSVL.

The genes are TRBV20-1 and TRBJ2-5, with D maybe TRBD1 (5 bases). Germline V gene lookup returns CDR1 DFQATT and CDR2 SNEGSKA (reference sequence). The CDR3 length is 14 residues. The V and J ends lost 2 bases and 4 bases respectively, with 14 bases between them. CDR3 amino acids: CSARSTGLRETQYF. The CDR3 DNA is TGCAGTGCTAGATCCACAGGCCTACGAGAGACCCAGTACTTC.

There are many counts of this clonotype. The chain uses TRBV28 and TRBJ2-7; tentative D call: TRBD2 (6 bases). V gave up 6 bases and J gave up 0 bases, with 12 bases separating them. The CDR3 is 14 amino acids. Germline loops: CDR1 MDHEN, CDR2 SYDVKM. The CDR3 loop reads CASSRPGDSYEQYF. The CDR3 DNA follows: TGTGCCAGCAGCCGCCCGGGGGACTCCTACGAGCAGTACTTC. The variable domain in full, with the rest retrieved from reference TRBV28 and TRBJ2-7, is DVKVTQSSRYLVKRTGEKVFLECVQDMDHENMFWYRQDPGLGLRLIYFSYDVKMKEKGDIPEGYSVSREKKERFSLILESASTNQTSMYLCASSRPGDSYEQYFGPGTRLTVT.

This clonotype was recorded a few times. The chain recombines TRBV10-3 with TRBJ1-1; 7 bases fit TRBD1. CDR3 length: 11 amino acids. V trimming: 10 bases; J trimming: 8 bases; junction bases outside the gene matches: 7. Germline values: CDR1 ENHRY, CDR2 SYGVKD. CDR3 bases: TGTGCCACCAAGGGACAGACAGAAGCTTTCTTT. It specifies CATKGQTEAFF.

For the CDR3, the DNA is TGTGCCAGCAGCTTAGCCCTTGGCGCGGGAGGGTCCGATGAGCAGTTCTTC. Encoded protein: CASSLALGAGGSDEQFF. The chain is built from TRBV11-3 and TRBJ2-1; the match to TRBD2 covers 9 bases. Germline V gene lookup returns CDR1 SGHNT and CDR2 YENEEA. The CDR3 loop spans 17 amino acids. V shed 1 base and J 8 bases; nucleotides not matched to a gene: 12.

This clonotype was picked up many times. V gene TRBV11-2 combines with J gene TRBJ2-5; 12 nucleotides align to TRBD2. CDR1 is SGHAT and CDR2 is FQNNGV in the germline V gene. Trimming at V came to 4 bases and at J to 4 bases, leaving 4 bases not matched to a gene. The CDR3 is 15 amino acids. The CDR3 is CASSSSLAGGETQYF. The CDR3 DNA reads as TGTGCCAGCAGCTCATCACTAGCGGGAGGAGAGACCCAGTACTTC.

The chain combines TRBV3-1 with TRBJ1-2; 10 bases fit TRBD1. The V gene end was trimmed by 1 base and the J gene end by 8 bases; junction bases not matched to a gene: 10. CDR3 length: 16 residues. The germline V gene has CDR1 LGHDT and CDR2 YNNKEL (reference sequence). CDR3: CASSQVVTGGQRGYTF. The DNA for the CDR3 is TGTGCCAGCAGCCAAGTGGTGACAGGGGGCCAACGGGGCTACACCTTC. The full variable domain, in which reference TRBV3-1 and TRBJ1-2 provide the parts outside the CDR3, is DTAVSQTPKYLVTQMGNDKSIKCEQNLGHDTMYWYKQDSKKFLKIMFSYNNKELIINETVPNRFSPKSPDKAHLNLHINSLELGDSAVYFCASSQVVTGGQRGYTFGSGTRLTVV.

This clonotype was counted at least ten times. The chain is built from TRBV6-1 and TRBJ2-7, with 11 bases fitting TRBD2. This CDR3 contains 14 residues. V was clipped by 6 bases and J by 4 bases; unmatched bases: 5. The germline V gene has CDR1 MNHNS and CDR2 SASEGT. The CDR3 protein is CASSPLAGEYEQYF. In nucleotides, the CDR3 is TGTGCCAGCAGCCCACTAGCGGGAGAGTACGAGCAGTACTTC.

This clonotype was observed at least ten times. This rearrangement joins TRBV15 to TRBJ2-3, with 15 bases identical to TRBD2. The CDR3 contains 17 residues. From germline, CDR1 is LNHNV and CDR2 YYDKDF (reference sequence). J lost 3 bases, V lost 1 base, and 2 bases had no gene match. The CDR3 loop reads CATSRVGLAGGTDTQYF. Written as DNA, the CDR3 is TGTGCCACCAGCAGAGTGGGACTAGCGGGGGGTACAGATACGCAGTATTTT.

This clonotype has at least ten counts. The rearrangement joins TRBV3-1 to TRBJ1-6; weak D call: TRBD1 (6 bases). This CDR3 comprises 14 residues. The V end lost 8 bases, the J end lost 8 bases, and 16 bases lay between the germline ends. Germline values: CDR1 LGHDT, CDR2 YNNKEL (reference sequence). The CDR3 DNA reads as TGTGCCAGCGGGGTCGGGGGGGGCCATTCACCCCTCCACTTT. Protein: CASGVGGGHSPLHF.

This clonotype was seen a handful of times. In DNA, the CDR3 is TGCAGTGGCACCAGGGGCGACGAGCAGTACTTC. Amino acids: CSGTRGDEQYF. This chain links TRBV20-1 with TRBJ2-7, with a possible D match to TRBD1 (6 bases). Germline CDR1 DFQATT, CDR2 SNEGSKA (reference sequence). The CDR3 length is 11 residues. V was trimmed by 7 bases and J by 5 bases, leaving 12 bases between them.

The V gene is TRBV5-6, the J gene TRBJ1-1; maybe TRBD1 (5 bases). The germline V gene encodes CDR1 SGHDT and CDR2 YYEEEE. Trimming pared 4 bases from V and 4 bases from J, leaving 11 bases between. The CDR3 extends over 13 amino acids. The chain's CDR3 is CASSRGGFTEAFF. The CDR3 region has the DNA TGTGCCAGCAGCCGGGGGGGTTTCACTGAAGCTTTCTTT.

This clonotype occurred many times. CDR3 bases: TGTGCCAGCAGCTTCTGGGGGCAGCCCAGCCACGAGCAGTACTTC. It yields the protein CASSFWGQPSHEQYF. The chain employs TRBV7-2 and TRBJ2-7; D is perhaps TRBD1 (6 bases). The V gene's germline CDR1 is SGHTA and CDR2 FQGNSA. This CDR3 has 15 amino acids. V shed 3 bases and J shed 5 bases, with 17 bases lying between them.